This TCR beta chain was recovered during a study of CD8+ T cells in alopecia areata. Study-wide results and limits: Relative to normal scalp, lesional scalp, especially alopecia totalis/universalis, showed higher clonality.

The germline CDR1 and CDR2 sequences are SGHVS and FQNEAQ. Trimming removed 5 bases from V and 2 bases from J, with 4 bases in between. This CDR3 is 11 amino acids long. It was cDNA, reverse transcribed from extracted RNA, that served as the sequencing template. Produced via immunoSEQ multiplex PCR; TCRdb's table is partial and in-frame only. The sample gives fewer than 150,000 clones, roughly two fifths of which show up once; approximately 3.3% is in the top ten. Comments on this clone: No antigen is known for it. Other nucleotide sequences from this sample produce the same CDR3.

Sorting separated CD4+ and CD8+ T cells out of PBMCs. The sample comprised CD4+ T cells sorted from blood. The receptor's source is a human donor with alopecia areata. The genes are TRBV7-8 and TRBJ2-7; D gene unclear. CDR3 residues: CASSPAYEQYF. The CDR3, as DNA: TGTGCCAGCAGCCCAGCCTACGAGCAGTACTTC.